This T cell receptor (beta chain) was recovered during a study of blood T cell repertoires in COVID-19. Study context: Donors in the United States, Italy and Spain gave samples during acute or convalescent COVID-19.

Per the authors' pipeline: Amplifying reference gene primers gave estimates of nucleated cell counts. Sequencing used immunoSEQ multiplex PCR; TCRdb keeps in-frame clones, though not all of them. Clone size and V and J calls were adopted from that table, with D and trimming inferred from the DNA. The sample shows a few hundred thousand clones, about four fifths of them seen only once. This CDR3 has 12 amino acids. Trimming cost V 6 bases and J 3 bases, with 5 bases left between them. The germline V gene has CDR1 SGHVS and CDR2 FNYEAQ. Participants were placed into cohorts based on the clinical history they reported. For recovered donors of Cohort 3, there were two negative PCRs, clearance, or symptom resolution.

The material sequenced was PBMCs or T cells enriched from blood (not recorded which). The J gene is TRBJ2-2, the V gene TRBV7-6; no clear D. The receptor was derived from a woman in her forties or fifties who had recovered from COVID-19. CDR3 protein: CASSKYTGELFF. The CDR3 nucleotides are TGTGCCAGCAGTAAATACACCGGGGAGCTGTTTTTT. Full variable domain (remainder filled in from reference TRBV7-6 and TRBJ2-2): GAGVSQSPRYKVTKRGQDVALRCDPISGHVSLYWYRQALGQGPEFLTYFNYEAQQDKSGLPNDRFSAERPEGSISTLTIQRTEQRDSAMYRCASSKYTGELFFGEGSRLTVL.